This TCR beta chain came from a study of human T cells and chemical hapten exposure. In the library, unique molecular identifiers were attached to individual cDNA molecules. Under the authors' procedure: Sequenced samples showed a median of approximately 96,000 TCRs each, with counts running from roughly 23,000 to 700,000. In TCRdb, the RACE reads were re-called with MiXCR into one record per CDR3 protein. TCRdb, not the authors, supplied the V and J calls. Of 55,000 to 75,000 distinct CDR3 sequences in the sample, around 6.1% were seen once. Time point here: healthy volunteer bleed at 6 weeks. The starting material, unfractionated whole blood, was used for total RNA extraction. General study findings and limits: No change in TCRs above 1 in 1000 frequency was produced by DPC sensitization.

A note on this clonotype: Its antigen is not identified.

Between the trimmed V and J ends, which lost 5 bases and 5 bases, there was a span of 7 bases. In germline, CDR1 is MDHEN, CDR2 SYDVKM. The CDR3 runs to 12 residues. The V gene is TRBV28, the J gene TRBJ2-1; unclear D gene. The TCR comes from a female donor in good health. Some clones in this sample may be carry-over from other donors' samples. Sequencing was done on a sample of whole blood. CDR3 in DNA: TGTGCCAGCAGTACTCCGCACAATGAGCAGTTCTTC. Protein: CASSTPHNEQFF.